This T cell receptor beta chain emerged from a study of beta chain features in type 1 diabetes. Overall study context: Examination covered fewer than 110 million sorted cells spanning all samples. Study-level points and caveats: Lower insertion and higher deletion counts appeared at VDJ junctions in type 1 diabetes patients. Shorter templates may be favored by PCR, equally so in patients and controls.

The sample holds a few counts of this clone. Its antigen is as yet unknown. Germline V CDR1 and CDR2: LNHDA, SQIVND (reference sequence). This CDR3 has 14 residues. V was pared by 6 bases and J by 1 base, with 12 bases between. Investigators reverse transcribed all isolated RNA, so they sequenced expressed TCRB transcripts. TCRdb's copy holds only in-frame clones and misses some; the assay was immunoSEQ multiplex PCR. Here the sample spans 450,000 or so clones, roughly 10% being singletons. J is TRBJ2-5 and V is TRBV19; no reliable D call. The sequenced material came from naive CD4+ T cells from blood. The source of this sequence is a woman under 30 in good health. The CDR3 region has the DNA TGTGCCAGTAGAGGACCTCTATTCCAAGAGACCCAGTACTTC. It translates to CASRGPLFQETQYF.